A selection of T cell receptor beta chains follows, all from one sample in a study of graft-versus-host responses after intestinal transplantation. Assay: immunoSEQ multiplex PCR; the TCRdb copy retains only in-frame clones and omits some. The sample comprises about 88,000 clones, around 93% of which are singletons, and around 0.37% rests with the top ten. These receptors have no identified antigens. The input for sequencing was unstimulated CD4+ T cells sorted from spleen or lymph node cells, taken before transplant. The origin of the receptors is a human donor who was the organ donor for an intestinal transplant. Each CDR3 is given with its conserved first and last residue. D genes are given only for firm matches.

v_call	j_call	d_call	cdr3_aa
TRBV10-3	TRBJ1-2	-	CAISESKAGSDGYTF
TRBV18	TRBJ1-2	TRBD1	CASSPSGQGLYGYTF
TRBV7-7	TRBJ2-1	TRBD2	CASSPRWLADYNEQFF
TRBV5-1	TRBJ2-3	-	CASSLGRTDTQYF
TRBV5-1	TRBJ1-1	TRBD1	CASSYLGTGYFEAFF
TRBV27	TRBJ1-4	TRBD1	CASRGTGREKLFF
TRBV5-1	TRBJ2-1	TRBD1	CASSQHLLRDRGNEQFF
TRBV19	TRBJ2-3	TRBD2	CASKGLEDTQYF
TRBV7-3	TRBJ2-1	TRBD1	CASSPTAGQGIEQFF
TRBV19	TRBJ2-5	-	CASSIDGRGQETQYF
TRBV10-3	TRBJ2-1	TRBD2	CATSLGTSGRAKGFF
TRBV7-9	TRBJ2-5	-	CASSLRGSQQETQYF
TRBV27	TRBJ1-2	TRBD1	CASSLFPDRAIYGYTF
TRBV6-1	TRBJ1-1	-	CASSSGLRTEAFF
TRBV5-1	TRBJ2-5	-	CASSSEGLPETQYF
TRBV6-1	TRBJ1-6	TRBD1	CATGQGYYSPLHF
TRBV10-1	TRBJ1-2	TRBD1	CANGDRAYGYTF
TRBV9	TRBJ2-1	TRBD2	CAISGSIAYNEQFF
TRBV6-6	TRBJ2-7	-	CASSYPETYEQYF
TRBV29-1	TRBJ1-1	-	CSVVRFLNTEAFF
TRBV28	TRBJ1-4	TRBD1	CASSLGDRGEKLFF
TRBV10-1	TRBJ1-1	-	CASPGVNTEAFF
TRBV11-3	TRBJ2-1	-	CASSFHRGGDEQFF
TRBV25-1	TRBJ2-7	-	CASSEYASVGYEQYF
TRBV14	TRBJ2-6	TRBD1	CASNSGQGLTGANVLTF
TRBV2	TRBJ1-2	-	CASRRTVAYGYTF
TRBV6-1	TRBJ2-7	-	CASSILAGGTYEQYF
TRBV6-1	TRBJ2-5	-	CASSGGWRETQYF
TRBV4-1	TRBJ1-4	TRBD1	CASSQTDRFGEKLFF
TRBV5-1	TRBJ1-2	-	CASSLETDFYGYTF
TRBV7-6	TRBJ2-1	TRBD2	CASSFVLAEGGYNEQFF
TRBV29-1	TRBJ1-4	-	CSVTGLFGEKLFF
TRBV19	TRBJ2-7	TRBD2	CASRTSGESFYEQYF
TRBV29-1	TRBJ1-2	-	CSVEVTAPFYGYTF
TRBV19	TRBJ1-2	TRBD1	CASTKRPRDRYGYTF
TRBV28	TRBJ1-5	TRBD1	CASSLNRGPSNQPQHF
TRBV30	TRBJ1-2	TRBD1	CAWSDDRAGYGYTF
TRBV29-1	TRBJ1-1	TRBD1	CSATGQGLPNTEAFF
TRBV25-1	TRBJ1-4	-	CASTSTQGSTEKLFF
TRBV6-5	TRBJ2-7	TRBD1	CASSYSGTGGYEQYF
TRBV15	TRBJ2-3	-	CATSGRGGGTDTQYF
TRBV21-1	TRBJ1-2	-	CASSKWDRAREGYTF
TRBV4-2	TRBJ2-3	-	CASSQVGAPGDTQYF
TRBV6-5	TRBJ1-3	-	CASSAAGSSGNTIYF
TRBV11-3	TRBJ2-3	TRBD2	CASSLGGLAGDTQYF